This T cell receptor beta chain was obtained from a study of T-cell memory formation after mild COVID-19. Turning to this clonotype: Its matching antigen is unknown.

Study-wide results and limits: Clones that contracted from day 15 to 85 were balanced CD4/CD8, while later expanders leaned CD4+.

J gave up 0 bases and V 3 bases, and 6 bases lay outside the gene matches. The CDR3 runs to 16 residues. Germline loops: CDR1 LGHNA, CDR2 YNFKEQ. Via MiXCR, TCRdb re-called the 5' RACE reads, giving one row per CDR3 protein. The repertoire holds about 160,000 distinct CDR3 sequences, roughly 28% seen once, with around 12% in the top ten. The sequence derives from an adult woman who had mild COVID-19 (a few samples of this study predate the infection). Cell type and time point are not known. The rearrangement joins TRBV4-2 to TRBJ2-7; 9 bases are shared with TRBD2. Sequencing was performed on PBMCs or a T cell subset sorted from them (not recorded which). CDR3 nucleotides: TGTGCCAGCAGCCAGACAACGACTAGCGGCTCCTACGAGCAGTACTTC. This sequence encodes CASSQTTTSGSYEQYF.